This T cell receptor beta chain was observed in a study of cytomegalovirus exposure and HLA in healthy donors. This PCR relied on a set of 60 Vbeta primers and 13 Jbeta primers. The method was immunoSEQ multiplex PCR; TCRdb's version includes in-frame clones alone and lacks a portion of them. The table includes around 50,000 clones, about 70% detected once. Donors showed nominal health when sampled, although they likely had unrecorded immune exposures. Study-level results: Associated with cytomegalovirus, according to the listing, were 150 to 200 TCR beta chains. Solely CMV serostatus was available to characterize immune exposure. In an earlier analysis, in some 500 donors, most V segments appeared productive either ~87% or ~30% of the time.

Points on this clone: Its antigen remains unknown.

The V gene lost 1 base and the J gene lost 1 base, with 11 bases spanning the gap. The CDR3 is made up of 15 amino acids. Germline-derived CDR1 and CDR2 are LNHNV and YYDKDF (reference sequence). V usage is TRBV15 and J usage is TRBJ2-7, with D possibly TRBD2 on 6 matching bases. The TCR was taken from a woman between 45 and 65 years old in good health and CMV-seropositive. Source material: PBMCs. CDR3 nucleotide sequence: TGTGCCACCAGCAGAGGGGGGGTTGGATCCTACGAGCAGTACTTC. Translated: CATSRGGVGSYEQYF.